The 13 T cell receptor beta chains below all came from one sample that was sequenced in a study of spatial heterogeneity in lung cancer. The time point is: sample taken at primary tumor resection. Whole-study results and caveats: How many expanded intratumoral alpha and beta TCRs were present tracked the tumor mutation count, which was a count of nonsynonymous mutations.

No antigen has been identified for these receptors. A single record per CDR3 protein comes from TCRdb applying MiXCR to the 5' RACE reads. The data contain about 20,000 distinct CDR3 sequences, 15% of them singletons. Here the sequenced sample was lung tumor tissue, taken at surgery. The receptors stem from a female donor with early-stage non-small cell lung cancer.

This clonotype was observed many times. J is TRBJ2-1 and V is TRBV9; no firm D call. The CDR3 runs 13 residues. V shed 4 bases and J shed 9 bases, with 14 bases lying between them. CDR1 is SGDLS, CDR2 YYNGEE, per germline. The CDR3 DNA is TGTGCCAGCAGCCCCGGACCCGCGCGTGAGCAGTTCTTC. It specifies CASSPGPAREQFF.

This clonotype was found many times. The chain couples TRBV9 to TRBJ2-7; D perhaps matches TRBD1 (5 bases). CDR1 SGDLS and CDR2 YYNGEE come from the germline V gene. V dropped 0 bases and J dropped 4 bases, with 14 bases sitting between them. The CDR3 length is 15 residues. CDR3 bases: TGTGCCAGCAGCGTAGGGCCAGGGCACCGATACGAGCAGTACTTC. Its translation: CASSVGPGHRYEQYF.

The chain uses TRBV18 and TRBJ2-7; 11 nucleotides line up with TRBD1. V dropped 5 bases and J dropped 3; count of bases not matched to a gene: 6. Germline V gene sequence: CDR1 KGHSH, CDR2 LQKENI. This CDR3 is built from 15 residues. This CDR3 reads CASSSWTGGFYEQYF. The CDR3 DNA sequence: TGTGCCAGCTCATCGTGGACAGGGGGCTTCTACGAGCAGTACTTC.

This clonotype was seen at least ten times. The CDR3 loop reads CSARRGAGYNEQFF. CDR3 nucleotide sequence: TGCAGTGCTAGACGAGGAGCGGGGTACAATGAGCAGTTCTTC. The chain uses TRBV20-1 and TRBJ2-1; 7 nucleotides line up with TRBD2. Germline V gene lookup returns CDR1 DFQATT and CDR2 SNEGSKA (reference sequence). CDR3 length equals 14 residues. The V gene end was trimmed by 2 bases and the J gene end by 4 bases; junction bases not matched to a gene: 5.

In the case of this clonotype: Its ends do not fully match the called genes, so a read error is possible. J is TRBJ2-7 and V is TRBV30; 10 bases fit TRBD1. CDR3 length: 15 residues. Germline CDR1 GTSNPN, CDR2 SVGIG (reference sequence). The chain's CDR3 is CAWTFGQGGTYEQYF. The CDR3 DNA follows: TGTGCCTGGACATTCGGACAGGGGGGAACCTACGAGCAGTATTTC. The whole variable domain, remainder taken from reference TRBV30 and TRBJ2-7, is SQTIHQWPATLVQPVGSPLSLECTVEGTSNPNLYWYRQAAGRGLQLLFYSVGIGQISSEVPQNLSASRPQDRQFILSSKKLLLSDSGFYLCAWTFGQGGTYEQYFGPGTRLTVT.

The chain links TRBV27 to TRBJ2-7; 13 bases agree with TRBD2. J was trimmed by 6 bases and V by 6 bases; bases with no gene match: 8. The germline CDR1 and CDR2 sequences are MNHEY and SMNVEV (reference sequence). The CDR3 length is 15 residues. The CDR3 loop is CASSTLAGGPGEQYF. DNA of the CDR3: TGTGCCAGCAGCACACTAGCGGGAGGGCCAGGCGAGCAGTACTTC.

In its sample, this clonotype was seen many times. The V gene is TRBV29-1, the J gene TRBJ2-6; tentatively, D is TRBD2 (6 bases). Trimming took 4 bases from V and 0 from J, leaving 10 bases between them. CDR1 is SQVTM, CDR2 ANQGSEA, per germline. CDR3 length equals 15 residues. The CDR3 region has the DNA TGCAGCGTTGTGGGGGGTGTCTCTGGGGCCAACGTCCTGACTTTC. This translates into CSVVGGVSGANVLTF.

The chain uses TRBV28 and TRBJ2-5; no firm D call. Germline loops: CDR1 MDHEN, CDR2 SYDVKM. This CDR3 spans 14 amino acids. Trimming removed 6 bases at V and 5 bases at J, with 16 bases between. CDR3 nucleotide sequence: TGTGCCAGCAGGAAAGACCGGGCGGCGGAGACCCAGTACTTC. Translating gives CASRKDRAAETQYF.

This clonotype is medium-sized (0.01 to 0.1%) in the sample. The V gene is TRBV27, the J gene TRBJ2-5; a weak D match, TRBD2 (6 bases). Trimming stripped 4 bases from V and 5 bases from J, with 17 bases between. Germline CDR1 reads MNHEY; CDR2 reads SMNVEV (reference sequence). This CDR3 comprises 15 residues. CDR3 loop: CASSSTGSYGETQYF. The CDR3 nucleotides are TGTGCCAGCAGTTCCACCGGGAGCTACGGGGAGACCCAGTACTTC.

The gene calls are TRBV7-8 and TRBJ2-7, with 8 bases matching TRBD1. J gave up 2 bases and V 1 base, and 4 bases lay outside the gene matches. Germline loops: CDR1 SGHVS, CDR2 FQNEAQ. This CDR3 contains 15 residues. The CDR3 bases are TGTGCCAGCAGCTTAGTAGGGACAGGCCCCTACGAGCAGTACTTC. It specifies CASSLVGTGPYEQYF.

The chain couples TRBV2 to TRBJ2-2; the match to TRBD2 covers 8 bases. The CDR3 covers 15 residues. V shed 9 bases, J shed 6 bases, and the junction held 12 bases outside the gene matches. The V gene's germline CDR1 is SNHLY and CDR2 FYNNEI. The CDR3 region has the DNA TGTGCCAGGCCAGCCTCGGGAGGGCCTCCCGGGGAGCTGTTTTTT. The encoded protein is CARPASGGPPGELFF.

This clonotype showed up many times. The V call is TRBV25-1, the J call TRBJ1-2; 10 nucleotides line up with TRBD1. Germline V gene sequence: CDR1 MGHDK, CDR2 SYGVNS. The trim removed 8 bases at V and 8 bases at J, leaving 5 bases unmatched. CDR3 length: 12 amino acids. In DNA form, the CDR3 reads TGTGCCAGCGCGACAGGGGGCGCGGGCTACACCTTC. It yields the protein CASATGGAGYTF.

The genes are TRBV18 and TRBJ2-4; 14 bases map to TRBD2. V was clipped by 3 bases and J by 1 base; unmatched bases: 5. In germline, CDR1 is KGHSH, CDR2 LQKENI. The CDR3 is made up of 18 amino acids. CDR3 DNA: TGTGCCAGCTCACCGACTAGCGGGAGGGCCGGGGCCAAAAACATTCAGTACTTC. Translated: CASSPTSGRAGAKNIQYF.